This T cell receptor (beta chain) came from a study of T cell repertoires in cytomegalovirus infection. Across the whole study: Researchers turned to recently identified HLA-C-restricted CMV epitopes as well as well-studied HLA-B-restricted ones. Matching HLA type and CMV infection were both indicated by public TCR beta signatures.

This clonotype appeared a few times. The antigen remains unidentified. TCRdb used MiXCR to reprocess the reads, holding one entry per CDR3 protein. This sample has 680,000 or so distinct CDR3 sequences; about 33% occur once, and the top ten carry 15% to 20%. Overall study results and limits: Clonotypes of TCR beta that were HLA-C-restricted and CMV-specific dominated the ex vivo response.

Germline CDR1 and CDR2: SGHNT and YENEEA. The V end lost 0 bases, the J end lost 12 bases, and 15 bases lay between the germline ends. The CDR3 spans 14 residues. The chain has TRBV11-3 and TRBJ2-1; a weak D match, TRBD1 (6 bases). The origin of this receptor is a human donor in good health (CMV status not recorded). Some clones in this sample may be carry-over from other donors' samples. Sequencing used cultured PBMCs, obtained from culture after CMV antigen stimulation. The CDR3 DNA reads TGTGCCAGCAGCTTAGATGGGAGACAGGCGACGCAGTTCTTC. Amino acids: CASSLDGRQATQFF.